The source of this T cell receptor beta chain is a study of blood T cell repertoires in COVID-19. The CDR3 contains 13 residues. V was cut by 2 bases and J by 4 bases, with 6 bases left in between. Germline-derived CDR1 and CDR2 are KGHSH and LQKENI. TCRdb's table, derived via immunoSEQ multiplex PCR, lists solely in-frame clones and lacks some. Among 110,000 to 150,000 clones, less than 85% were seen once, and the ten largest hold approximately 9.5%. This sequence joins TRBV18 and TRBJ2-1, with D uncertain. The sequencing input was peripheral blood. This clonotype was sampled from a woman over 75 in a cohort sampled during active or convalescent COVID-19. CDR3 loop: CASSPGPYNEQFF. In nucleotides, the CDR3 is TGTGCCAGCTCACCAGGCCCGTACAATGAGCAGTTCTTC.